This T cell receptor beta chain was sequenced in a study of PD-1 blockade in classical Hodgkin lymphoma. V was clipped by 7 bases and J by 1 base, with 14 bases between them. CDR3 length: 14 amino acids. Germline V gives CDR1 MNHNS, CDR2 SASEGT. Profiling relied on immunoSEQ multiplex PCR, and the TCRdb table lists in-frame clones only, not all of them. Among about 64,000 clones, 85% to 95% were seen once, and the ten largest hold about 8%. This clone has more than one count but fewer than ten. The sample's time point: cycle 4 day 1 (C4D1), after about 6 weeks of nivolumab. All trial patients relapsed after autologous stem cell transplantation.

This chain links TRBV6-1 with TRBJ2-7; D may be TRBD2 (6 bases). The sequence came from a human donor with classical Hodgkin lymphoma. The sample was peripheral blood mononuclear cells (PBMCs), taken before the fourth cycle of nivolumab. CDR3 sequence: CASTLDYTSYEQYF. The CDR3 DNA is TGTGCCAGCACTCTGGACTATACTTCCTACGAGCAGTACTTC.